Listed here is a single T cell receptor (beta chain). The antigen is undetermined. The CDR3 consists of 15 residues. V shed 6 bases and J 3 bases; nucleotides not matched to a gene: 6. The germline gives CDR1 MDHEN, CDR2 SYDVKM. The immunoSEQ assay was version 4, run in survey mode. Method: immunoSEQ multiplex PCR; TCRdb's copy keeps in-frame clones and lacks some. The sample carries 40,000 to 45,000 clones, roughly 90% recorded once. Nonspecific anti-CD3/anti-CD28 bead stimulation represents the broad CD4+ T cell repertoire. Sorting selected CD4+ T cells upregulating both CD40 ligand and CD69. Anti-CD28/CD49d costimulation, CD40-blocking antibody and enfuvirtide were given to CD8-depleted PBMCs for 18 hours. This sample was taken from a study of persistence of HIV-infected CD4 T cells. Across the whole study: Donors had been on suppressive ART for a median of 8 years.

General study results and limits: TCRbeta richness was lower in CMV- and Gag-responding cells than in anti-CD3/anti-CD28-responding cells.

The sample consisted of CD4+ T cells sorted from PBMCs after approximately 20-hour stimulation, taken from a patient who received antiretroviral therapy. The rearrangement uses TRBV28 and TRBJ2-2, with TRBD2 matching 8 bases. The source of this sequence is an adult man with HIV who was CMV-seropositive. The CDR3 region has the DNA TGTGCCAGCAGAACCGGGGGGGCCGACACCGGGGAGCTGTTTTTT. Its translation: CASRTGGADTGELFF. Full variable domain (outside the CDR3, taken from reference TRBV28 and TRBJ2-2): DVKVTQSSRYLVKRTGEKVFLECVQDMDHENMFWYRQDPGLGLRLIYFSYDVKMKEKGDIPEGYSVSREKKERFSLILESASTNQTSMYLCASRTGGADTGELFFGEGSRLTVL.